The 9 T cell receptor beta chains presented below share a single source sample, sequenced in a study of blood T cell repertoires in COVID-19. Libraries were prepared by immunoSEQ multiplex PCR; TCRdb keeps only in-frame clonotypes and omits some of them. Among 150,000 to 200,000 clones listed, about three quarters were seen once. Sequencing was done on a sample of peripheral blood. The receptors come from a man aged 55 to 69 with acute or convalescent COVID-19.

This sequence joins TRBV11-2 and TRBJ1-2; possibly TRBD1 for D (6 bases). This CDR3 has 13 amino acids. Trimming pared 5 bases from V and 4 bases from J, leaving 11 bases between. Germline V gene sequence: CDR1 SGHAT, CDR2 FQNNGV. The CDR3 loop is CASSPQGAYGYTF. Here the CDR3 DNA reads TGTGCCAGCAGCCCACAGGGAGCCTATGGCTACACCTTC.

The chain uses TRBV12-3 or TRBV12-4 and TRBJ1-2; D is possibly TRBD1 (6 bases). The CDR3 sequence is 13 residues long. V was pared by 2 bases and J by 8 bases, with 12 bases between. The CDR3 coding sequence is TGTGCCAGCAGTTTAATAACAGGGTACGGCTACACCTTC. Its protein product is CASSLITGYGYTF.

CDR3 region: CASSPDRGLYGANVLTF. CDR3 nucleotide sequence: TGTGCCAGCAGCCCGGACAGGGGGCTGTACGGGGCCAACGTCCTGACTTTC. The chain carries TRBV3-1 (or the pseudogene TRBV3-2) and TRBJ2-6, with TRBD1 identical over 11 bases. V lost 4 bases and J lost 4; bases outside the gene matches: 6. CDR3 length: 17 residues. Germline values: CDR1 LGHDT, CDR2 YNNKEL (reference sequence).

This clone has only a few counts. This chain uses TRBV2 with TRBJ1-5; D is undetermined. This CDR3 contains 15 residues. CDR1 is SNHLY and CDR2 is FYNNEI in the germline V gene. The germline V and J ends were trimmed by 3 bases and 0 bases, with 9 bases remaining between them. DNA for the CDR3: TGTGCCAGCAGTGATAACAGTTATAGCAATCAGCCCCAGCATTTT. This encodes CASSDNSYSNQPQHF. The full variable domain, rest sourced from reference TRBV2 and TRBJ1-5, is EPEVTQTPSHQVTQMGQEVILRCVPISNHLYFYWYRQILGQKVEFLVSFYNNEISEKSEIFDDQFSVERPDGSNFTLKIRSTKLEDSAMYFCASSDNSYSNQPQHFGDGTRLSIL.

The chain carries TRBV18 and TRBJ1-2; TRBD1 matches at 7 bases. The germline CDR1 and CDR2 sequences are KGHSH and LQKENI. The J segment lost 4 bases and the V segment lost 3 bases, leaving 8 bases of the junction unmatched. The CDR3 consists of 15 residues. The CDR3: CASSPSDRALYGYTF. The CDR3 coding sequence is TGTGCCAGCTCACCCTCCGACAGGGCCCTCTATGGCTACACCTTC.

The CDR3 is CASSLASSGRTDTQYF. The CDR3, as DNA: TGCGCCAGCAGCTTGGCTTCTAGCGGCCGCACAGATACGCAGTATTTT. The genes are TRBV5-1 and TRBJ2-3; 7 nucleotides align to TRBD2. There are 16 residues in the CDR3. Looked up from germline, CDR1 is SGHRS and CDR2 is YFSETQ. V lost 0 bases, J lost 1 base, and 5 bases stayed unmatched.

The chain links TRBV6-5 to TRBJ2-5, with a weak D call TRBD1 (7 bases). The germline V and J ends were trimmed by 8 bases and 5 bases, with 15 bases remaining between them. CDR1 and CDR2 from the germline V gene are MNHEY and SVGAGI. The CDR3 spans 13 residues. CDR3 nucleotide sequence: TGTGCCAGCCCAGAGGGGGCGGGGGAGACCCAGTACTTC. This sequence encodes CASPEGAGETQYF.

This clone was seen a handful of times. The chain combines TRBV7-9 with TRBJ1-1; D unresolved. Trimming took 5 bases from V and 6 from J, leaving 10 bases between them. This CDR3 contains 12 residues. Germline V gene lookup returns CDR1 SEHNR and CDR2 FQNEAQ (reference sequence). CDR3 DNA sequence: TGTGCCAGCAGCGTCGGGAATGCTGAAGCTTTCTTT. Translating gives CASSVGNAEAFF.

The rearrangement uses TRBV15 and TRBJ1-6; 9 positions agree with TRBD1. Germline CDR1 and CDR2: LNHNV and YYDKDF (reference sequence). The CDR3 spans 14 residues. The junction had 1 base not matched to a gene; V was cut back by 3 bases and J by 7 bases. The CDR3 DNA follows: TGTGCCACCAGCAGTGACAGGGGGAATTCACCCCTCCACTTT. Its translation is CATSSDRGNSPLHF.